Given below is one T cell receptor (beta chain) in context. Germline lookup yields CDR1 LGHNA and CDR2 YSLEER. CDR3 length: 14 residues. The ends lost 2 bases at V and 4 bases at J; junction bases unmatched: 2. Only in-frame clones appear in the TCRdb table, and some are missing; sequencing was by immunoSEQ multiplex PCR. The table lists fewer than 650,000 clones, around 81% of them singletons. This entry belongs to a study of shared clonotypes between healthy human individuals. Sequencing was done on a sample of PBMCs. This rearrangement joins TRBV4-3 to TRBJ2-7; 10 bases fit TRBD2. This clonotype was obtained from a woman in her 40s in good health. Some clones in this sample may be carry-over from other donors' samples. The CDR3 DNA follows: TGCGCCAGCAGCCAACTAGCGGGAGCGTACGAGCAGTACTTC. It codes for CASSQLAGAYEQYF.